The clone carrying this T cell receptor (beta chain) has a count of ten or more. Germline CDR1 SGHRS, CDR2 YFSETQ. The CDR3 loop spans 15 amino acids. V lost 4 bases to trimming and J lost 2 bases; unmatched junction nucleotides: 9. As the template, RNA transcripts were used to amplify TCR beta CDR3 regions. Scientists carried out first-round RT-PCR using HTBI primers and then a second-round multiplex PCR. MiXCR, applied by TCRdb to the multiplex PCR reads, yields one record per CDR3 protein. The table shows fewer than 400,000 distinct CDR3 sequences, with 15% to 20% occurring only once. The data belong to a study of Graves' ophthalmopathy and Graves' hyperthyroidism. Enrollment excluded any patients with other autoimmune diseases, uncontrolled infections, pregnancy or lactation.

Sequenced sample: peripheral blood. This chain connects TRBV5-1 to TRBJ2-7; TRBD2 matches 7 bases. This sequence was found in a woman between 18 and 29 years old with Graves' ophthalmopathy. The CDR3 DNA follows: TGCGCCAGCAGCCCGGGGGGAGCAGCCACCTACGAGCAGTACTTC. Protein product: CASSPGGAATYEQYF.